The clone carrying this T cell receptor (beta chain) was recorded a few times. Its antigen remains unknown. This entry is derived from a study of T cell repertoires in cytomegalovirus infection. MiXCR, applied by TCRdb to the reads, yields one record per CDR3 protein. The sample gives around 100,000 distinct CDR3 sequences, 30% to 35% of which show up once; less than 45% is in the top ten. General study results and limits: The response measured ex vivo was dominated by TCR beta clonotypes (HLA-C-restricted and CMV-specific).

This receptor was identified in a human donor in good health (CMV status not recorded). Some clones in this sample may be carry-over from other donors' samples. The source material was CD8+ T cells from cultured PBMCs, sampled from culture after CMV antigen stimulation.

The CDR3 is CASSLSWGADTEAFF. Here the CDR3 DNA reads TGTGCCAGCAGTTTATCTTGGGGGGCGGATACTGAAGCTTTCTTT. V usage is TRBV27 and J usage is TRBJ1-1; TRBD1 might be the D (6 bases). The V and J ends lost 0 bases and 5 bases respectively, with 13 bases between them. CDR3 size: 15 residues. Germline values: CDR1 MNHEY, CDR2 SMNVEV (reference sequence).